The sequence of this T cell receptor beta chain was determined in a study of OX40 agonist ivuxolimab in advanced cancers. On cycle 4 day 1 and cycle 7 day 1, as well as at baseline, blood was sampled. Measured with immunoSEQ multiplex PCR; TCRdb has only the in-frame clones, and not every one. Altogether 40,000 or so clones are present, 86% being singletons, with the ten largest covering 10% to 15%. The CDR3 has 15 residues. With 0 bases removed from V and 0 bases from J, the gap between germline ends came to 9 bases. Germline V CDR1 and CDR2: SGHDN, FVKESK. Study outcomes and limitations: Clonal expansion by week 6 occurred in CD4+ and CD8+ blood T cells (at 0.1 to 3.0 mg/kg).

With respect to this clone: Its antigen is still unknown.

V and J are TRBV14 and TRBJ2-7; the D is unclear. The receptor was derived from an adult with an advanced solid tumor such as melanoma, head and neck, liver or kidney cancer. Sequenced here: CD4+ or CD8+ T cells sorted from blood, sampled in a trial of the OX40 agonist ivuxolimab. The CDR3 loop reads CASSQDFGSSYEQYF. In nucleotides, the CDR3 is TGTGCCAGCAGCCAAGATTTCGGAAGCTCCTACGAGCAGTACTTC.